Presented here are 19 T cell receptor beta chains from one specimen sequenced in a study of identical twins. Using its own MiXCR run on the 5' RACE reads, TCRdb lists one record per CDR3 protein. The sample holds 1.5 million to 2 million distinct CDR3 sequences, roughly a third seen once. Sequenced sample: cord blood. All receptors derive from a newborn girl in good health.

V gene TRBV20-1 combines with J gene TRBJ2-7; no clear D gene. The CDR3 is made up of 15 amino acids. CDR1 and CDR2 (germline): DFQATT, SNEGSKA (reference sequence). The ends were cut back, 0 bases at V and 0 bases at J, with 12 bases in the middle. DNA for the CDR3: TGCAGTGCTAGAGATCAAGAAGGTCCCTCCTACGAGCAGTACTTC. Amino acid sequence: CSARDQEGPSYEQYF.

This clonotype was picked up a small number of times. The V call is TRBV7-9, the J call TRBJ2-5; 12 positions agree with TRBD2. Germline CDR1 and CDR2: SEHNR and FQNEAQ (reference sequence). CDR3 length: 17 residues. The ends lost 4 bases at V and 5 bases at J; junction bases unmatched: 11. The CDR3: CASSSLAGGPFRETQYF. As DNA, the CDR3 is TGTGCCAGCAGCTCCCTAGCGGGAGGGCCTTTCCGGGAGACCCAGTACTTC. Based on the CDR3 plus reference TRBV7-9 and TRBJ2-5, the full variable domain is DTGVSQNPRHKITKRGQNVTFRCDPISEHNRLYWYRQTLGQGPEFLTYFQNEAQLEKSRLLSDRFSAERPKGSFSTLEIQRTEQGDSAMYLCASSSLAGGPFRETQYFGPGTRLLVL.

This clonotype appeared a few times. J is TRBJ1-5 and V is TRBV12-3 or TRBV12-4; perhaps TRBD1 as D (5 bases). Trimming took 6 bases from V and 0 from J, leaving 15 bases between them. The CDR3 is 16 amino acids. This CDR3 is CASRRGTGYSNQPQHF. The CDR3 DNA sequence: TGTGCCAGCAGGCGGGGTACAGGTTATAGCAATCAGCCCCAGCATTTT.

The chain joins TRBV20-1 to TRBJ2-1; possibly TRBD1 for D (5 bases). CDR1 and CDR2 from the germline V gene are DFQATT and SNEGSKA (reference sequence). This CDR3 is 14 amino acids long. Trimming cost V 0 bases and J 3 bases, with 9 bases left between them. CDR3 loop: CSARDAGIYNEQFF. The CDR3 coding sequence is TGCAGTGCTAGAGATGCAGGGATCTACAATGAGCAGTTCTTC.

This clonotype was seen a handful of times. V and J are TRBV5-6 and TRBJ2-1; tentative D call: TRBD1 (6 bases). The J call may be incorrect, as the DNA end agrees better with TRBJ2-7. The CDR3 totals 18 residues. Germline V gene sequence: CDR1 SGHDT, CDR2 YYEEEE. CDR3 bases: TGTGCCAGCAGCTTAAGGGGGACCGCTCGGCCGTTAAACAATGAGCAGTACTTC. It yields the protein CASSLRGTARPLNNEQYF.

To note about this clonotype: A read error may produce the germline difference seen at one junction end. V usage is TRBV20-1 and J usage is TRBJ2-1; 9 nucleotides align to TRBD2. CDR1 is DFQATT, CDR2 SNEGSKA, per germline (reference sequence). The CDR3 consists of 14 residues. This CDR3 reads CSARDGTSTNGQFF. DNA of the CDR3: TGCAGTGCTAGAGATGGGACTAGCACCAATGGGCAGTTCTTC.

The V and J genes are TRBV7-9 and TRBJ1-1; D is undetermined. From germline, CDR1 is SEHNR and CDR2 FQNEAQ (reference sequence). The CDR3 has 12 residues. Trimming shortened V by 2 bases and J by 6 bases, and 7 bases separated the two germline ends. The CDR3 is CASSLSDPEAFF. DNA of the CDR3: TGTGCCAGCAGCTTATCAGACCCTGAAGCTTTCTTT.

This clonotype came up a few times. The chain links TRBV21-1 to TRBJ1-2. TRBV21-1 is deemed a pseudogene. The CDR3 extends over 11 amino acids. The DNA for the CDR3 is TGTGCCAGCAGCAAAGTCTATGGCTACACCTTC. Protein: CASSKVYGYTF.

This chain links TRBV4-1 with TRBJ1-1; D perhaps matches TRBD1 (6 bases). V lost 5 bases, J lost 0 bases, and 16 bases lay in between. The CDR3 length is 16 residues. The germline gives CDR1 MGHRA, CDR2 YSYEKL. CDR3 coding DNA: TGCGCCAGCAGCTTCCGTGGGGGGGCGGTGAACACTGAAGCTTTCTTT. It specifies CASSFRGGAVNTEAFF.

This clonotype was counted a few times. V and J are TRBV27 and TRBJ2-5; a possible D gene is TRBD2 (5 bases). The end of the DNA is better explained by TRBJ2-7, so the J call may be wrong. The CDR3 sequence is 14 residues long. The germline V gene has CDR1 MNHEY and CDR2 SMNVEV (reference sequence). CDR3 residues: CASSLGRELVEQYF. The DNA for the CDR3 is TGTGCCAGCAGTTTGGGTAGGGAGTTGGTCGAGCAGTACTTC.

This clonotype was observed a few times. This rearrangement joins TRBV11-1 to TRBJ2-1; 8 nucleotides agree with TRBD2. V was clipped by 5 bases and J by 1 base; unmatched bases: 25. In germline, CDR1 is SGHAT, CDR2 FQDESV (reference sequence). This CDR3 is 22 amino acids long. CDR3 sequence reads: CASSPFNWSGSSTAWSYNEQFF. CDR3 nucleotide sequence: TGTGCCAGCAGCCCTTTTAATTGGAGCGGGAGCTCTACGGCATGGTCCTACAATGAGCAGTTCTTC.

This clonotype was recorded many times. The chain has TRBV29-1 and TRBJ2-3; D is possibly TRBD2 (7 bases). The CDR3 is 13 residues long. Germline CDR1 is SQVTM and CDR2 is ANQGSEA. Between the trimmed V and J ends, which lost 6 bases and 4 bases, there was a span of 14 bases. CDR3 sequence reads: CSVRGADSDTQYF. CDR3 nucleotide sequence: TGCAGCGTCCGGGGGGCAGACTCAGATACGCAGTATTTT.

The chain combines TRBV28 with TRBJ2-7, with D hard to call. Germline values: CDR1 MDHEN, CDR2 SYDVKM. The CDR3 spans 11 residues. The V end lost 6 bases, the J end lost 8 bases, and 11 bases lay between the germline ends. The CDR3 loop is CASSTRRKQYF. For the CDR3, the DNA is TGTGCCAGCAGCACCAGGCGTAAGCAGTACTTC.

The chain couples TRBV7-9 to TRBJ1-4; D is ambiguous. Trimming took off 5 bases at V and 8 bases at J, with 15 bases between the two ends. The CDR3 extends over 14 amino acids. Germline V gene lookup returns CDR1 SEHNR and CDR2 FQNEAQ (reference sequence). CDR3 protein: CASSPSEQGEKLFF. CDR3 coding DNA: TGTGCCAGCAGCCCGTCCGAACAAGGAGAAAAACTGTTTTTT.

The chain combines TRBV7-9 with TRBJ2-7; D is ambiguous. This CDR3 has 15 residues. V was clipped by 5 bases and J by 2 bases, with 16 bases between them. Germline CDR1 and CDR2: SEHNR and FQNEAQ (reference sequence). The CDR3 nucleotides are TGTGCCAGCAGCCTCCCTCTTACAAACGCCTACGAGCAGTACTTC. Protein: CASSLPLTNAYEQYF.

This chain connects TRBV13 to TRBJ2-1; 10 bases are a match to TRBD2. Germline loops: CDR1 PRHDT, CDR2 FYEKMQ (reference sequence). Losses at the gene ends were 3 bases for V and 5 bases for J; bases not matched to a gene: 7. The CDR3 spans 16 residues. This CDR3 reads CASSFLAGEEDNEQFF. CDR3 in DNA: TGTGCCAGCAGCTTCCTAGCGGGAGAAGAGGACAATGAGCAGTTCTTC.

This clonotype came up a few times. The V gene is TRBV13, the J gene TRBJ1-2; D may be TRBD1 (6 bases). V lost 8 bases to trimming and J lost 5 bases, with 12 bases between them. This CDR3 region has 12 residues. Germline V gene data show CDR1 as PRHDT and CDR2 as FYEKMQ (reference sequence). The CDR3 nucleotides read TGTGCCAGCGACAGAGGGGGATATGGCTACACCTTC. Its translation: CASDRGGYGYTF.

This clonotype was counted at least ten times. The chain combines TRBV6-1 with TRBJ2-1; D gene ambiguous. The germline CDR1 and CDR2 sequences are MNHNS and SASEGT. The CDR3 consists of 15 residues. Trimming took off 5 bases at V and 0 bases at J, with 11 bases between the two ends. DNA of the CDR3: TGTGCCAGCAGTCCGACTCTTAGCTCCTACAATGAGCAGTTCTTC. Translating it yields CASSPTLSSYNEQFF.

The table lists this clonotype with many counts. This chain joins TRBV5-1 and TRBJ2-1; a weak D match, TRBD2 (6 bases). This CDR3 contains 16 residues. Trimming left V 0 bases short and J 4 bases short, with 14 bases between. Germline CDR1 is SGHRS and CDR2 is YFSETQ. The CDR3 sequence: CASSLGVPSAYNEQFF. DNA of the CDR3: TGCGCCAGCAGCTTGGGGGTGCCTAGCGCTTACAATGAGCAGTTCTTC.